The 6 T cell receptor beta chains below were found in one sample sequenced in a study of shared T cell receptors in the human thymus. The method was immunoSEQ multiplex PCR; TCRdb's version includes in-frame clones alone and lacks a portion of them. The sample records hundreds of thousands of clones, 80% to 90% being singletons. These data also featured in a second study, about human thymus T cells.

The sequencing sample was made of thymocytes. These receptors were taken from a girl under three years old with a congenital heart defect.

The chain employs TRBV14 and TRBJ1-2; no reliable D call. Per the germline V gene, CDR1 is SGHDN and CDR2 is FVKESK. V shed 2 bases and J shed 8 bases, with 6 bases lying between them. This CDR3 region has 11 residues. The chain's CDR3 is CASSQPEGYTF. The CDR3 DNA reads as TGTGCCAGCAGCCAACCGGAGGGCTACACCTTC.

This sequence joins TRBV6-5 and TRBJ1-1, with 8 bases fitting TRBD1. Losses at the gene ends were 6 bases for V and 4 bases for J; bases not matched to a gene: 7. CDR3 length: 14 residues. Germline V gene data show CDR1 as MNHEY and CDR2 as SVGAGI. CDR3 protein: CASSVPGGLTEAFF. CDR3 DNA sequence: TGTGCCAGCAGCGTACCAGGGGGCCTCACTGAAGCTTTCTTT.

This sequence joins TRBV27 and TRBJ2-2; 7 positions agree with TRBD1. This CDR3 spans 14 amino acids. The trim removed 3 bases at V and 3 bases at J, leaving 1 base unmatched. CDR1 is MNHEY, CDR2 SMNVEV, per germline (reference sequence). The CDR3 DNA reads TGTGCCAGCAGTTTTGACAGGGACACCGGGGAGCTGTTTTTT. It specifies CASSFDRDTGELFF.

This sequence joins TRBV28 and TRBJ2-1; no clear D. This CDR3 has 12 amino acids. Germline assignment: CDR1 MDHEN and CDR2 SYDVKM. The V end lost 8 bases, the J end lost 8 bases, and 13 bases lay between the germline ends. The CDR3 DNA sequence: TGTGCCAGCGGCAACAGATTACATGAGCAGTTCTTC. The encoded protein is CASGNRLHEQFF.

The chain links TRBV7-8 to TRBJ2-3; 7 positions match TRBD1. Per germline, CDR1 SGHVS and CDR2 FQNEAQ. The V and J ends lost 1 base and 0 bases, in that order; junction bases with no gene match: 10. This CDR3 spans 18 amino acids. The DNA for the CDR3 is TGTGCCAGCAGCTTAGATCTTTGGTGGGACAGTAGCACAGATACGCAGTATTTT. Protein product: CASSLDLWWDSSTDTQYF. The variable domain in full, completed from reference TRBV7-8 and TRBJ2-3, reads GAGVSQSPRYKVAKRGQDVALRCDPISGHVSLFWYQQALGQGPEFLTYFQNEAQLDKSGLPSDRFFAERPEGSVSTLKIQRTQQEDSAVYLCASSLDLWWDSSTDTQYFGPGTRLTVL.

V is TRBV6-5 and J is TRBJ2-5, with D perhaps matching TRBD1 (6 bases). Germline V gives CDR1 MNHEY, CDR2 SVGAGI. This CDR3 has 13 residues. V was trimmed by 2 bases and J by 6 bases, leaving 10 bases between them. CDR3 sequence (DNA): TGTGCCAGCAGTTACGGGGGCTCGAAGACCCAGTACTTC. Its translation is CASSYGGSKTQYF.